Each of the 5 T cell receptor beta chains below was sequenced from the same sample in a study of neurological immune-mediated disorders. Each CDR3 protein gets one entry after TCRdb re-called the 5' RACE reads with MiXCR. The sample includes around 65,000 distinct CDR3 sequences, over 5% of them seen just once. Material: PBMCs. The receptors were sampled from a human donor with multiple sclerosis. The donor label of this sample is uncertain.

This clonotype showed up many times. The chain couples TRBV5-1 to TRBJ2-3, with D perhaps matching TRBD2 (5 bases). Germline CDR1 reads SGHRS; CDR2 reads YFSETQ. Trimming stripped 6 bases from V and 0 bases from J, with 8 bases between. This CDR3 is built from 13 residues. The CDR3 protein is CASIGGSTDTQYF. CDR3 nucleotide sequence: TGCGCCAGCATAGGCGGGAGCACAGATACGCAGTATTTT.

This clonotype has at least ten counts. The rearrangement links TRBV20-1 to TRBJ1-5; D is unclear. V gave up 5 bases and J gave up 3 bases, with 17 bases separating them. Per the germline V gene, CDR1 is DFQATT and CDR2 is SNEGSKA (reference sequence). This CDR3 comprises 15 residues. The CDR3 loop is CSALVTGSNNQPQHF. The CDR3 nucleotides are TGCAGTGCTTTGGTAACCGGGAGCAACAATCAGCCCCAGCATTTT.

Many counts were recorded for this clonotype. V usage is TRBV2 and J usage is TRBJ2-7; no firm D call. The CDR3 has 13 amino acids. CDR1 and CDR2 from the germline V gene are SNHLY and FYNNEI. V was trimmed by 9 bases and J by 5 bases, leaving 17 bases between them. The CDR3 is CARTRPSGHEQYF. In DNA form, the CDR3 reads TGTGCCAGAACTCGGCCCTCTGGCCACGAGCAGTACTTC.

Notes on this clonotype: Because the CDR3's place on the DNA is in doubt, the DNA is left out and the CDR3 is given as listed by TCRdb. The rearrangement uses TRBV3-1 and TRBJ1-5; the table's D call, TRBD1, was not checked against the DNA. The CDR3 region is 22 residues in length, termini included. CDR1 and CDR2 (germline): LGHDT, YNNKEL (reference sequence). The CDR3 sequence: CASSQDPMGDEQYFGAGQPQHF.

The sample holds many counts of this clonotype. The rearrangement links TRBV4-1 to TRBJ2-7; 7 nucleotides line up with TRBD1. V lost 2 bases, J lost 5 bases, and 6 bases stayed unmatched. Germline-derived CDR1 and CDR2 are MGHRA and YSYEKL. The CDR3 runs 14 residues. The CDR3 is CASSQMTGYHEQYF. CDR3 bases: TGCGCCAGCAGCCAAATGACAGGGTACCACGAGCAGTACTTC.